A single sample gave rise to the 11 T cell receptor beta chains below, sequenced in a study of a mutant IDH1 vaccine in newly diagnosed glioma. Their cognate antigens are unknown. Here immunoSEQ multiplex PCR was the method, and the copy in TCRdb shows in-frame clones only, minus some. The sample gives about 53,000 clones, roughly 80% of which show up once; over 3% is in the top ten. Time point meaning: week 5, during vaccination. Doses comprised 300 ug of mutant IDH1 20-mer peptide each, plus topical imiquimod. The source material was PBMCs, sampled from a glioma patient whose treatment included an IDH1 peptide vaccine. The receptors come from a woman aged 18-29 years with glioma. Some clones in this sample may be carry-over from other donors' samples.

This clone was counted once. This chain connects TRBV30 to TRBJ1-2; tentatively, D is TRBD1 (6 bases). Germline lookup yields CDR1 GTSNPN and CDR2 SVGIG (reference sequence). The V end was cut by 2 bases, the J end by 6 bases, with 16 bases between. This CDR3 has 14 amino acids. In nucleotides, the CDR3 is TGTGCCTGGAGTATGGGAGGGACATCCGATGGCTACACCTTC. Its protein product is CAWSMGGTSDGYTF.

The J gene is TRBJ2-7, the V gene TRBV5-5; tentatively, D is TRBD2 (5 bases). The CDR3 is made up of 14 amino acids. Looked up from germline, CDR1 is SGHKS and CDR2 is YYEKEE (reference sequence). V lost 6 bases, J lost 1 base, and 14 bases lay in between. The CDR3 sequence is CASTLEGGSYEQYF. The CDR3, as DNA: TGTGCCAGCACCCTAGAAGGAGGTTCCTACGAGCAGTACTTC.

The genes are TRBV29-1 and TRBJ2-7; TRBD2 agrees at 12 bases. The germline gives CDR1 SQVTM, CDR2 ANQGSEA. The ends lost 5 bases at V and 6 bases at J; junction bases unmatched: 5. This CDR3 has 13 amino acids. The CDR3 DNA reads TGCAGCGTTTCTAGCGGGAGGGCCCGCGAGCAGTACTTC. The encoded protein is CSVSSGRAREQYF.

The rearrangement uses TRBV27 and TRBJ1-4; weak D call: TRBD1 (5 bases). CDR1 and CDR2 (germline): MNHEY, SMNVEV (reference sequence). V shed 2 bases and J shed 8 bases, with 15 bases lying between them. The CDR3 spans 15 residues. DNA for the CDR3: TGTGCCAGCAGTTTACATCCCAGGGATCACGAAAAACTGTTTTTT. This translates into CASSLHPRDHEKLFF.

The V call is TRBV5-1, the J call TRBJ1-5, with 7 bases matching TRBD1. This CDR3 is built from 15 residues. The V segment lost 4 bases and the J segment 1 base; nucleotides outside the gene matches: 5. Germline lookup yields CDR1 SGHRS and CDR2 YFSETQ. The DNA for the CDR3 is TGCGCCAGCAGCGTGGGGACAGTCAGCAATCAGCCCCAGCATTTT. Protein product: CASSVGTVSNQPQHF.

This clone has a single count. CDR3: CASSLPQGGLRTDTQYF. In DNA, the CDR3 is TGTGCCAGCAGCCTTCCCCAGGGGGGTCTTCGCACAGATACGCAGTATTTT. The V and J genes are TRBV5-4 and TRBJ2-3, with D possibly TRBD1 on 7 matching bases. This CDR3 has 17 residues. Germline assignment: CDR1 SGHNT and CDR2 YYREEE (reference sequence). The germline V and J ends were trimmed by 4 bases and 1 base, with 19 bases remaining between them.

This sequence joins TRBV9 and TRBJ2-3; D not certain. V lost 7 bases, J lost 2 bases, and 14 bases lay in between. This CDR3 region has 14 residues. Germline values: CDR1 SGDLS, CDR2 YYNGEE. CDR3 region: CASGEAPNTDTQYF. Here the CDR3 DNA reads TGTGCCAGCGGCGAGGCCCCCAACACAGATACGCAGTATTTT.

The chain is built from TRBV19 and TRBJ1-1; D might be TRBD1 (5 bases). The CDR3 extends over 14 amino acids. V gave up 2 bases and J gave up 0 bases, with 7 bases separating them. Germline CDR1 LNHDA, CDR2 SQIVND (reference sequence). DNA of the CDR3: TGTGCCAGTAGTATAACGGGGGTGAACACTGAAGCTTTCTTT. It encodes CASSITGVNTEAFF.

The chain is built from TRBV5-5 and TRBJ1-1; 7 positions match TRBD1. Germline V gene sequence: CDR1 SGHKS, CDR2 YYEKEE (reference sequence). Trimming took 0 bases from V and 0 from J; bases not matched to a gene: 17. This CDR3 region has 20 residues. CDR3 bases: TGTGCCAGCAGCTTGGAGCCCAGTCAGGGGGGAAGGTTAATGAACACTGAAGCTTTCTTT. This gives the protein CASSLEPSQGGRLMNTEAFF.

The V gene is TRBV5-1, the J gene TRBJ1-2; unclear D gene. V lost 0 bases to trimming and J lost 0 bases, with 12 bases between them. Germline V lookup: CDR1 SGHRS, CDR2 YFSETQ. The CDR3 is 16 amino acids. CDR3 sequence: CASSLEAANPNYGYTF. CDR3 nucleotides: TGCGCCAGCAGCTTGGAGGCAGCTAATCCTAACTATGGCTACACCTTC.

The chain joins TRBV5-8 to TRBJ1-5; weak D call: TRBD1 (6 bases). The V gene's germline CDR1 is SGHTS and CDR2 YDEGEE. The CDR3 is 14 amino acids. Trimming left V 4 bases short and J 2 bases short, with 10 bases between. CDR3 sequence reads: CASSPGQGNQPQHF. In DNA, the CDR3 is TGTGCCAGCAGCCCGGGACAAGGCAATCAGCCCCAGCATTTT.